These T cell receptor beta chains were read from a single sample in a study of CD8+ T cells in alopecia areata. Some clones are missing from TCRdb's copy, which holds only in-frame ones; the method was immunoSEQ multiplex PCR. The table has under 350,000 clones, roughly 64% seen once. Sequencing used CD4+ T cells sorted from blood, obtained at week 24, from a patient treated with tofacitinib. These receptors were collected from a human donor with alopecia areata. The CDR3 runs from the conserved cysteine through the conserved F or W. Each record gives: CDR3 DNA, CDR3 protein, V gene, clone size, J gene, D gene. A D gene is named only where the DNA matches it firmly. Clone sizes are given selectively: once, few, many, or a class where the clone is expanded.

TGTGCCATCGCAACGGGCAGGGGCCAGTACGAGCAGTACTTC	CAIATGRGQYEQYF	TRBV6-5	NA	TRBJ2-7	NA
TGCGCCAGCAGCCAAGACTGGACAGGATACAATGAGCAGTTCTTC	CASSQDWTGYNEQFF	TRBV4-3	few	TRBJ2-1	TRBD1
TGTGCCAGTAGTCCCGCTAGCGGGGAAGAGACCCAGTACTTC	CASSPASGEETQYF	TRBV19	few	TRBJ2-5	TRBD2
TGTGCCAGCAGTCCTCTGGGACAGGGAACGGGGGATGAGCAGTTCTTC	CASSPLGQGTGDEQFF	TRBV6-4	NA	TRBJ2-1	TRBD1
TGTGCCACCAGCAGAGACCCCCGCAGGGCTGGGGTCTATCAGCCCCAGCATTTT	CATSRDPRRAGVYQPQHF	TRBV15	NA	TRBJ1-5	NA
TGTGCCAGCAGCGTAGTTCTGGGATCGAGCGGGGAGCTGTTTTTT	CASSVVLGSSGELFF	TRBV9	NA	TRBJ2-2	NA
TGTGCCAGCCCCGGGGCGCCGGGACTGGGGTCTTCACCCCTCCACTTT	CASPGAPGLGSSPLHF	TRBV18	NA	TRBJ1-6	NA
TGCGCCAGCAGCCTACGGATGCGACTAGGGAGGGAGACCCAGTACTTC	CASSLRMRLGRETQYF	TRBV4-1	NA	TRBJ2-5	NA
TGTGCCAGCAGTGAAGGAAGGGGACGCTATCAGCCCCAGCATTTT	CASSEGRGRYQPQHF	TRBV2	few	TRBJ1-5	NA
TGCGCCAGCAGCTCAGGACTAGCAGCTGAGACCCAGTACTTC	CASSSGLAAETQYF	TRBV5-1	few	TRBJ2-5	TRBD2
TGCGCCAGCAGCTCCGGATACATGGAGACCCAGTACTTC	CASSSGYMETQYF	TRBV5-1	few	TRBJ2-5	NA
TGTGCCAGTAGGGGGTCATCTGGGAACGGGAACTATGGCTACACCTTC	CASRGSSGNGNYGYTF	TRBV19	NA	TRBJ1-2	NA